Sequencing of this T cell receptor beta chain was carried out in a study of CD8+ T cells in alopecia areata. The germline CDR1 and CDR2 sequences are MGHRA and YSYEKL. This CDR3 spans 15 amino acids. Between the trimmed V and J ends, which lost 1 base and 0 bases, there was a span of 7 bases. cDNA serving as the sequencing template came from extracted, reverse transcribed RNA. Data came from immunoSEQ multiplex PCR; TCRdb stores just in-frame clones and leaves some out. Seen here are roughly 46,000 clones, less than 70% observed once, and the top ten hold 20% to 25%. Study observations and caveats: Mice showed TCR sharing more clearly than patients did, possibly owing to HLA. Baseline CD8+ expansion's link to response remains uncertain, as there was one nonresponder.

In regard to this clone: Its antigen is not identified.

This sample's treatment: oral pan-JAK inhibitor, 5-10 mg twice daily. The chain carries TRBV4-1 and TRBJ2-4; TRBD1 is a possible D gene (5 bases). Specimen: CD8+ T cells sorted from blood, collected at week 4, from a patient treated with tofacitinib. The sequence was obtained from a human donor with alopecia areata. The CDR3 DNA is TGCGCCAGCAGCCAAGTAGGGGTAGCCAAAAACATTCAGTACTTC. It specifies CASSQVGVAKNIQYF.